This TCR beta chain was identified in a study of T-cell reconstitution after alpha-beta-depleted transplantation in children. The library targeted TCRbeta and was prepared with unique molecular identifiers. TCRdb fed the PCR reads into MiXCR, producing one record per CDR3 protein. Of some 340,000 distinct CDR3 sequences in the sample, 10% were seen once. V lost 6 bases and J 7 bases, leaving 15 bases between the germline ends. CDR3 length: 13 amino acids. Germline CDR1 is DFQATT and CDR2 is SNEGSKA (reference sequence). This chain uses TRBV20-1 with TRBJ1-4, with a possible D match to TRBD1 (5 bases). Material: PBMCs from the stem cell graft donor, obtained from the stem cell graft. The TCR sequence derives from a human donor who donated a stem cell graft to a child with acute lymphoblastic leukemia. The CDR3 protein is CSAAGHLGEKLFF. The CDR3 DNA reads as TGCAGTGCCGCCGGACACCTCGGTGAAAAACTGTTTTTT.